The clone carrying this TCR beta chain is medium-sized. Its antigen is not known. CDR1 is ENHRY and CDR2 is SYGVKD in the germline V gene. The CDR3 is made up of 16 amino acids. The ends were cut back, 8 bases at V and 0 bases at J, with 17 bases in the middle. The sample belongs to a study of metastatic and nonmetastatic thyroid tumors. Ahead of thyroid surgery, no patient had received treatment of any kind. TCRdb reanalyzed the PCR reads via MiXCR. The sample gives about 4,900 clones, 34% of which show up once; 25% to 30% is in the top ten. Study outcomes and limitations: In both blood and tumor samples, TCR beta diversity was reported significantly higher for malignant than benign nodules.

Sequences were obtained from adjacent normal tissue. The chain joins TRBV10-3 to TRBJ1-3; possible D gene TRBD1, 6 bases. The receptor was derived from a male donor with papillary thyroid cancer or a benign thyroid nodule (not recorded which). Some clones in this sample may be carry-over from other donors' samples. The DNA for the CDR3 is TGTGCCATCGGGGGATCCGGGACATTCTCTGGAAACACCATATATTTT. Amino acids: CAIGGSGTFSGNTIYF.